Each of the 23 T cell receptor beta chains below was sequenced from the same sample in a study of T-cell memory formation after mild COVID-19. From the 5' RACE reads, TCRdb called clonotypes with MiXCR, one entry per CDR3 protein. This sample has some 14,000 distinct CDR3 sequences; 15% to 20% occur once, and the top ten carry around 50%. Sequencing was performed on PBMCs or a T cell subset sorted from them (not recorded which). All receptors derive from a man aged 18 to 35 who had mild COVID-19 (a few samples of this study predate the infection). Cell type and time point are not known.

This clonotype was seen at least ten times. The chain has TRBV11-3 and TRBJ2-1, with TRBD2 matching over 11 bases. Trimming removed 5 bases from V and 9 bases from J; junction bases left unmatched: 12. Germline-derived CDR1 and CDR2 are SGHNT and YENEEA. The CDR3 extends over 16 amino acids. CDR3 sequence reads: CASSKGLAGGIIEQFF. For the CDR3, the DNA is TGTGCCAGCAGCAAGGGGCTAGCGGGGGGCATCATTGAGCAGTTCTTC.

The J gene is TRBJ2-7, the V gene TRBV5-4, with D possibly TRBD2 on 6 matching bases. The CDR3 runs to 15 residues. CDR1 is SGHNT, CDR2 YYREEE, per germline (reference sequence). Trimming removed 4 bases from V and 5 bases from J, with 19 bases in between. CDR3 sequence: CASSLPGGATDEQYF. CDR3 sequence (DNA): TGTGCCAGCAGCCTACCCGGCGGGGCCACAGACGAGCAGTACTTC. The variable domain in full, completed from reference TRBV5-4 and TRBJ2-7, reads ETGVTQSPTHLIKTRGQQVTLRCSSQSGHNTVSWYQQALGQGPQFIFQYYREEENGRGNFPPRFSGLQFPNYSSELNVNALELDDSALYLCASSLPGGATDEQYFGPGTRLTVT.

This clonotype has a count of ten or more. The chain carries TRBV28 and TRBJ2-7, with no clear D. The germline V gene encodes CDR1 MDHEN and CDR2 SYDVKM. Trimming removed 5 bases at V and 6 bases at J, with 11 bases between. This CDR3 is built from 12 residues. Written as DNA, the CDR3 is TGTGCCAGCAGTGGTTGGGGTGGCGAGCAGTACGTC. It is translated as CASSGWGGEQYV.

This sequence joins TRBV5-1 and TRBJ1-2; no firm D call. V was cut by 2 bases and J by 8 bases, with 10 bases left in between. Germline CDR1 is SGHRS and CDR2 is YFSETQ. This CDR3 comprises 12 residues. CDR3 sequence: CASSFPGRGYTF. DNA for the CDR3: TGCGCCAGCAGCTTCCCAGGTCGGGGCTACACCTTC.

This clonotype was counted a few times. The chain uses TRBV7-2 and TRBJ2-7; D is undetermined. This CDR3 has 14 residues. Germline V gene sequence: CDR1 SGHTA, CDR2 FQGNSA. The V and J ends lost 3 bases and 6 bases respectively, with 15 bases between them. The CDR3 DNA sequence: TGTGCCAGCAGCTTGGATAGGGTTCGACGCGAGCAGTACTTC. It specifies CASSLDRVRREQYF.

This clonotype was counted at least ten times. The rearrangement uses TRBV7-2 and TRBJ2-6; the D is unclear. Germline values: CDR1 SGHTA, CDR2 FQGNSA. Trimming pared 5 bases from V and 0 bases from J, leaving 8 bases between. The CDR3 totals 15 residues. This CDR3 is CASSHWSSGANVLTF. DNA for the CDR3: TGTGCCAGCAGCCATTGGAGCTCTGGGGCCAACGTCCTGACTTTC.

This chain uses TRBV4-1 with TRBJ1-1; no clear D gene. The CDR3 covers 14 residues. Trimming shortened V by 1 base and J by 1 base, and 7 bases separated the two germline ends. The germline gives CDR1 MGHRA, CDR2 YSYEKL. The CDR3 region has the DNA TGCGCCAGCAGCCAAGGAGACTCGAACACTGAAGCTTTCTTT. It encodes CASSQGDSNTEAFF.

This chain links TRBV12-3 or TRBV12-4 with TRBJ2-5, with TRBD2 matching over 12 bases. The junction had 2 bases not matched to a gene; V was cut back by 6 bases and J by 3 bases. This CDR3 is built from 14 residues. Here the CDR3 reads CASSPSGREETQYF. DNA of the CDR3: TGTGCCAGCAGCCCTAGCGGGAGGGAAGAGACCCAGTACTTC.

This clonotype was counted ten times or more. The V and J genes are TRBV7-2 and TRBJ2-3; 10 bases agree with TRBD2. Germline loops: CDR1 SGHTA, CDR2 FQGNSA. This CDR3 contains 17 residues. The ends lost 3 bases at V and 2 bases at J; junction bases unmatched: 8. The CDR3 sequence: CASSFPLAGPITDTQYF. In nucleotides, the CDR3 is TGTGCCAGCAGCTTCCCACTAGCGGGGCCGATCACAGATACGCAGTATTTT.

Ten or more counts support this clonotype. The chain is built from TRBV12-3 or TRBV12-4 and TRBJ1-6, with no clear D. The CDR3 sequence is 12 residues long. V lost 5 bases, J lost 10 bases, and 9 bases lay in between. The CDR3 reads CASSAPFSPLHF. The DNA of the CDR3 is TGTGCCAGCAGTGCCCCTTTCTCACCCCTCCACTTT.

This clonotype was seen a handful of times. This chain links TRBV5-1 with TRBJ2-1, with 7 bases fitting TRBD2. V trimming: 4 bases; J trimming: 6 bases; junction bases outside the gene matches: 13. The CDR3 totals 16 residues. Per the germline V gene, CDR1 is SGHRS and CDR2 is YFSETQ. Written as DNA, the CDR3 is TGCGCCAGCAGCCTAGGAGCTAGCGGAAAGGGCAATGAGCAGTTCTTC. Encoded protein: CASSLGASGKGNEQFF.

This clonotype occurred many times. J is TRBJ2-5 and V is TRBV6-5; D is unresolved. The V end was cut by 3 bases, the J end by 3 bases, with 14 bases between. Germline V gene lookup returns CDR1 MNHEY and CDR2 SVGAGI. This CDR3 comprises 15 residues. For the CDR3, the DNA is TGTGCCAGCAGTTATTGGAGTCCTGACGAAGAGACCCAGTACTTC. Translation: CASSYWSPDEETQYF.

This clonotype was seen repeatedly, ten times or more. CDR3 sequence reads: CASSHPLDATYNEQFF. CDR3 DNA sequence: TGCGCCAGCAGCCATCCCCTCGACGCCACCTACAATGAGCAGTTCTTC. The chain uses TRBV4-1 and TRBJ2-1, with D unclear. Germline-derived CDR1 and CDR2 are MGHRA and YSYEKL. Deletions cut 3 bases from V and 2 bases from J, with 14 bases between. The length of the CDR3 is 16 residues.

The rearrangement joins TRBV29-1 to TRBJ2-1; D not certain. The V and J ends lost 4 bases and 2 bases respectively, with 12 bases between them. This CDR3 contains 14 residues. From germline, CDR1 is SQVTM and CDR2 ANQGSEA. The CDR3 bases are TGCAGCGTTGGCTACTTCCGGGCCTACAATGAGCAGTTCTTC. This codes for CSVGYFRAYNEQFF.

In its sample, this clonotype was seen many times. The chain uses TRBV4-1 and TRBJ1-5; D ambiguous. In germline, CDR1 is MGHRA, CDR2 YSYEKL. The V end was cut by 1 base, the J end by 4 bases, with 8 bases between. The CDR3 is 14 residues long. Written as DNA, the CDR3 is TGCGCCAGCAGCCAAGTGTTTATTAATCAGCCCCAGCATTTT. Its protein is CASSQVFINQPQHF.

In this sample, this clonotype turned up many times. The chain has TRBV4-1 and TRBJ2-5; D is perhaps TRBD1 (6 bases). V lost 3 bases and J 5 bases, leaving 16 bases between the germline ends. The CDR3 has 15 amino acids. Germline values: CDR1 MGHRA, CDR2 YSYEKL. For the CDR3, the DNA is TGCGCCAGCAGCCACATAGGGGGAGTTCGGGAGACCCAGTACTTC. Translating it yields CASSHIGGVRETQYF.

The chain links TRBV9 to TRBJ2-2, with no clear D. The CDR3 has 13 residues. V was clipped by 6 bases and J by 1 base, with 7 bases between them. Germline assignment: CDR1 SGDLS and CDR2 YYNGEE. CDR3 DNA sequence: TGTGCCAGCAATGCAGGGAACACCGGGGAGCTGTTTTTT. Residues: CASNAGNTGELFF.

The gene calls are TRBV5-1 and TRBJ1-2, with D possibly being TRBD1 (5 bases). V was cut by 0 bases and J by 2 bases, with 11 bases left in between. The CDR3 length is 15 residues. Germline lookup yields CDR1 SGHRS and CDR2 YFSETQ. CDR3 nucleotide sequence: TGCGCCAGCAGCTTGGCTTCTAAGGGGAACTATGGCTACACCTTC. Translation gives CASSLASKGNYGYTF.

The rearrangement links TRBV7-9 to TRBJ2-1; the D call may be TRBD1 or TRBD2 (5 bases each). CDR1 SEHNR and CDR2 FQNEAQ come from the germline V gene (reference sequence). V lost 3 bases to trimming and J lost 12 bases, with 15 bases between them. There are 13 residues in the CDR3. CDR3 in DNA: TGTGCCAGCAGCTTGGCTCCGGGACCCTGGCAGTTCTTC. Translating gives CASSLAPGPWQFF.

This clonotype has more than one count but fewer than ten. The chain employs TRBV10-3 and TRBJ2-2; TRBD1 matches at 9 bases. V was pared by 6 bases and J by 1 base, with 3 bases of the junction left unmatched. Per the germline V gene, CDR1 is ENHRY and CDR2 is SYGVKD. The CDR3 totals 15 residues. Here the CDR3 reads CAISPGQGNTGELFF. CDR3 bases: TGTGCCATCAGCCCGGGACAGGGGAACACCGGGGAGCTGTTTTTT.

The chain recombines TRBV7-2 with TRBJ2-1; 14 nucleotides align to TRBD2. Germline CDR1 SGHTA, CDR2 FQGNSA. V gave up 1 base and J gave up 1 base; unmatched junction bases: 3. This CDR3 region has 18 residues. This CDR3 reads CASSLGGLAGGSYNEQFF. DNA for the CDR3: TGTGCCAGCAGCTTAGGTGGACTAGCGGGGGGTTCCTACAATGAGCAGTTCTTC.

CDR3 coding DNA: TGTGCCAGCAGGACGGGACAGGGGGCGAGCAATCAGCCCCAGCATTTT. Translating it yields CASRTGQGASNQPQHF. The rearrangement uses TRBV6-2 or TRBV6-3 and TRBJ1-5; TRBD1 aligns across 12 bases. Germline V gene data show CDR1 as MNHEY and CDR2 as SVGEGT. V dropped 6 bases and J dropped 1; count of bases not matched to a gene: 4. This CDR3 has 16 amino acids.

This clonotype was counted a few times. The V and J genes are TRBV6-5 and TRBJ2-2; 15 bases are shared with TRBD2. The CDR3 extends over 15 amino acids. Trimming at V came to 5 bases and at J to 9 bases, leaving 4 bases not matched to a gene. The germline V gene encodes CDR1 MNHEY and CDR2 SVGAGI. This CDR3 is CASSRTSGGARELFF. CDR3 nucleotide sequence: TGTGCCAGCAGTAGGACTAGCGGGGGGGCCCGGGAGCTGTTTTTT.